The 21 T cell receptor beta chains below were found in one sample sequenced in a study of blood T cell repertoires in COVID-19. TCRdb keeps only in-frame clones here, not all; method: immunoSEQ multiplex PCR. Of 200,000 to 250,000 clones detected, 60% to 85% appear once; the ten largest clones hold 7.2%. Sequences were obtained from peripheral blood. Receptors were obtained from an older woman with acute or convalescent COVID-19.

This chain's CDR3 is CASSLARLAGPGGQFF. Here the CDR3 DNA reads TGTGCCAGCAGCTTAGCGAGGCTAGCGGGGCCGGGGGGGCAGTTCTTC. The rearrangement joins TRBV7-2 to TRBJ2-1; 9 nucleotides line up with TRBD2. The CDR3 is 16 residues long. Germline CDR1 reads SGHTA; CDR2 reads FQGNSA. After removal of 0 bases from V and 12 bases from J, the junction contained 12 bases not matched to a gene.

The rearrangement links TRBV18 to TRBJ1-1; 7 positions agree with TRBD1. The J segment lost 3 bases and the V segment lost 3 bases, leaving 7 bases of the junction unmatched. Per germline, CDR1 KGHSH and CDR2 LQKENI. CDR3 length: 15 amino acids. This CDR3 reads CASSPRGQVYTEAFF. The CDR3 DNA is TGTGCCAGCTCACCCCGCGGACAGGTTTACACTGAAGCTTTCTTT.

The chain has TRBV6-5 and TRBJ2-7; 7 nucleotides line up with TRBD1. Germline-derived CDR1 and CDR2 are MNHEY and SVGAGI. J lost 1 base, V lost 2 bases, and 2 bases had no gene match. The CDR3 loop spans 14 amino acids. For the CDR3, the DNA is TGTGCCAGCAGTTACCAGGACAGGTCCTACGAGCAGTACTTC. It codes for CASSYQDRSYEQYF.

The rearrangement links TRBV6-2 or TRBV6-3 to TRBJ2-7; 9 positions agree with TRBD1. V shed 4 bases and J 0 bases; nucleotides not matched to a gene: 16. The germline gives CDR1 MNHEY, CDR2 SVGEGT. The CDR3 has 19 residues. CDR3 residues: CASSSPGQGSGRSSYEQYF. CDR3 DNA: TGTGCCAGCAGTTCTCCGGGACAGGGATCGGGACGTAGCTCCTACGAGCAGTACTTC.

This clone was found a few times. V usage is TRBV6-2 or TRBV6-3 and J usage is TRBJ2-1; 9 positions agree with TRBD2. CDR1 is MNHEY and CDR2 is SVGEGT in the germline V gene. CDR3 size: 16 residues. V lost 5 bases to trimming and J lost 7 bases; unmatched junction nucleotides: 12. This chain's CDR3 is CASSRVSSGVLNEQFF. The DNA for the CDR3 is TGTGCCAGCAGTCGGGTCTCTAGCGGGGTACTGAATGAGCAGTTCTTC.

As concerns this clone: Within the sample, other DNA sequences also encode this same CDR3. The chain carries TRBV18 and TRBJ2-3; the match to TRBD2 covers 11 bases. The J segment lost 3 bases and the V segment lost 3 bases, leaving 5 bases of the junction unmatched. The CDR3 consists of 16 residues. Germline V gene sequence: CDR1 KGHSH, CDR2 LQKENI. The CDR3 bases are TGTGCCAGCTCACCGCGTCTAGCGGGGGGTACAGATACGCAGTATTTT. Amino acids: CASSPRLAGGTDTQYF. The whole variable domain, remainder taken from reference TRBV18 and TRBJ2-3, is NAGVMQNPRHLVRRRGQEARLRCSPMKGHSHVYWYRQLPEEGLKFMVYLQKENIIDESGMPKERFSAEFPKEGPSILRIQQVVRGDSAAYFCASSPRLAGGTDTQYFGPGTRLTVL.

The V gene is TRBV29-1, the J gene TRBJ2-2; 8 bases fit TRBD2. Trimming removed 7 bases from V and 1 base from J; junction bases left unmatched: 8. This CDR3 spans 15 amino acids. From germline, CDR1 is SQVTM and CDR2 ANQGSEA. The CDR3 here is CSAAVLAGNTGELFF. CDR3 coding DNA: TGCAGCGCCGCAGTCCTAGCGGGGAACACCGGGGAGCTGTTTTTT.

V gene TRBV10-1 combines with J gene TRBJ2-3; TRBD1 agrees at 8 bases. CDR1 and CDR2 from the germline V gene are WNHNN and SYGVQD (reference sequence). The CDR3 is 15 amino acids. V shed 8 bases, J shed 4 bases, and the junction held 11 bases outside the gene matches. CDR3 sequence: CASGLGQGLADTQYF. The CDR3 DNA sequence: TGCGCCAGCGGATTAGGACAGGGCCTCGCAGATACGCAGTATTTT.

In this sample, this clone turned up once. The chain carries TRBV30 and TRBJ2-5, with D maybe TRBD1 (5 bases). V lost 5 bases and J 2 bases, leaving 9 bases between the germline ends. Germline-derived CDR1 and CDR2 are GTSNPN and SVGIG (reference sequence). There are 12 residues in the CDR3. Here the CDR3 DNA reads TGTGCCTGGTCAGGGCAGCAAGAGACCCAGTACTTC. Translation: CAWSGQQETQYF.

The genes are TRBV18 and TRBJ1-2; TRBD1 matches at 9 bases. CDR1 and CDR2 (germline): KGHSH, LQKENI. The J segment lost 6 bases and the V segment lost 1 base, leaving 3 bases of the junction unmatched. This CDR3 has 14 residues. Here the CDR3 reads CASSPRDRDNGYTF. The CDR3 coding sequence is TGTGCCAGCTCACCACGGGACAGGGACAATGGCTACACCTTC. The full variable domain, in which reference TRBV18 and TRBJ1-2 provide the parts outside the CDR3, is NAGVMQNPRHLVRRRGQEARLRCSPMKGHSHVYWYRQLPEEGLKFMVYLQKENIIDESGMPKERFSAEFPKEGPSILRIQQVVRGDSAAYFCASSPRDRDNGYTFGSGTRLTVV.

V and J are TRBV6-6 and TRBJ2-3; tentative D call: TRBD1 (6 bases). Trimming cost V 4 bases and J 2 bases, with 13 bases left between them. This CDR3 is built from 15 residues. Germline V CDR1 and CDR2: MNHNY, SVGAGI (reference sequence). The CDR3 region has the DNA TGTGCCAGCAGTTTCGGACAGACCGACACAGATACGCAGTATTTT. It encodes CASSFGQTDTDTQYF.

The genes are TRBV12-3 or TRBV12-4 and TRBJ2-5; the match to TRBD1 covers 10 bases. This CDR3 spans 13 amino acids. The V segment lost 6 bases and the J segment 9 bases; nucleotides outside the gene matches: 7. In DNA form, the CDR3 reads TGTGCCAGCAGCCTGGGACAGGGGAGGGCCCAGTACTTC. It codes for CASSLGQGRAQYF.

V gene TRBV30 combines with J gene TRBJ2-3; 8 bases line up with TRBD2. With 4 bases clipped from V and 4 bases from J, the junction kept 13 bases outside the gene matches. In germline, CDR1 is GTSNPN, CDR2 SVGIG (reference sequence). The CDR3 sequence is 16 residues long. CDR3 bases: TGTGCCTGGACCGCAGCCGCGGGGGGCCCCCCAGATACGCAGTATTTT. Translated: CAWTAAAGGPPDTQYF. The full variable domain, with the rest looked up from reference TRBV30 and TRBJ2-3, is SQTIHQWPATLVQPVGSPLSLECTVEGTSNPNLYWYRQAAGRGLQLLFYSVGIGQISSEVPQNLSASRPQDRQFILSSKKLLLSDSGFYLCAWTAAAGGPPDTQYFGPGTRLTVL.

The chain joins TRBV27 to TRBJ2-2, with D perhaps TRBD2 (6 bases). CDR1 and CDR2 (germline): MNHEY, SMNVEV (reference sequence). The CDR3 sequence is 16 residues long. Trimming removed 7 bases from V and 2 bases from J, with 17 bases in between. CDR3 coding DNA: TGTGCCAGCACTTTGATCGGGACTCTAAACACCGGGGAGCTGTTTTTT. This sequence encodes CASTLIGTLNTGELFF.

The V and J genes are TRBV13 and TRBJ1-4; 7 bases match TRBD1. Germline V CDR1 and CDR2: PRHDT, FYEKMQ (reference sequence). V trimming: 5 bases; J trimming: 5 bases; junction bases outside the gene matches: 8. The CDR3 runs to 15 residues. The CDR3 sequence: CASSPSGTVNEKLFF. The CDR3 nucleotides read TGTGCCAGCAGCCCCTCCGGGACAGTCAATGAAAAACTGTTTTTT.

Many counts were recorded for this clone. This sequence joins TRBV6-2 or TRBV6-3 and TRBJ2-7, with D possibly matching TRBD1 (6 bases). Trimming left V 0 bases short and J 2 bases short, with 8 bases between. The V gene's germline CDR1 is MNHEY and CDR2 SVGEGT. The CDR3 runs to 14 residues. The CDR3 reads CASSYSTGTYEQYF. CDR3 in DNA: TGTGCCAGCAGTTACTCGACAGGTACCTACGAGCAGTACTTC.

CDR3 coding DNA: TGTGCCAGCTCACAGTCCCGGGACATCGGTGAGCAGTTCTTC. Translation: CASSQSRDIGEQFF. This sequence joins TRBV18 and TRBJ2-1, with D tentatively TRBD1 (6 bases). The length of the CDR3 is 14 residues. Trimming shortened V by 4 bases and J by 9 bases, and 16 bases separated the two germline ends. Germline lookup yields CDR1 KGHSH and CDR2 LQKENI.

This chain links TRBV30 with TRBJ1-2; 9 bases are a match to TRBD1. The CDR3 loop spans 14 amino acids. V was clipped by 4 bases and J by 7 bases; unmatched bases: 10. Germline loops: CDR1 GTSNPN, CDR2 SVGIG (reference sequence). The CDR3 DNA reads TGTGCCTGGAATGTCCGGGACAGGGTCTCTGGCTACACCTTC. Its translation is CAWNVRDRVSGYTF.

The chain employs TRBV5-5 and TRBJ1-2, with D maybe TRBD1 (6 bases). The V end was cut by 4 bases, the J end by 9 bases, with 19 bases between. The germline V gene has CDR1 SGHKS and CDR2 YYEKEE (reference sequence). The CDR3 is 14 residues long. In nucleotides, the CDR3 is TGTGCCAGCAGCCCCCTAGGCGGGGGCCGTAGCTACACCTTC. This encodes CASSPLGGGRSYTF. Combining the CDR3 with reference TRBV5-5 and TRBJ1-2 gives the whole variable domain DAGVTQSPTHLIKTRGQQVTLRCSPISGHKSVSWYQQVLGQGPQFIFQYYEKEERGRGNFPDRFSARQFPNYSSELNVNALLLGDSALYLCASSPLGGGRSYTFGSGTRLTVV.

V gene TRBV10-3 combines with J gene TRBJ2-7; D uncertain. The CDR3 contains 12 residues. Germline CDR1 and CDR2: ENHRY and SYGVKD. Trimming took 0 bases from V and 5 from J, leaving 5 bases between them. CDR3 DNA: TGTGCCATCAGTGAGTCGAAGCACGAGCAGTACGTC. Translated, it gives CAISESKHEQYV.

This clone has ten or more counts. The chain has TRBV5-4 and TRBJ1-2; weak D call: TRBD1 (5 bases). CDR1 is SGHNT and CDR2 is YYREEE in the germline V gene (reference sequence). The V end lost 4 bases, the J end lost 5 bases, and 15 bases lay between the germline ends. The CDR3 is 14 residues long. The CDR3 DNA reads TGTGCCAGCAGCCCGCGGGACCGGGCTTATGGCTACACCTTC. It encodes CASSPRDRAYGYTF.